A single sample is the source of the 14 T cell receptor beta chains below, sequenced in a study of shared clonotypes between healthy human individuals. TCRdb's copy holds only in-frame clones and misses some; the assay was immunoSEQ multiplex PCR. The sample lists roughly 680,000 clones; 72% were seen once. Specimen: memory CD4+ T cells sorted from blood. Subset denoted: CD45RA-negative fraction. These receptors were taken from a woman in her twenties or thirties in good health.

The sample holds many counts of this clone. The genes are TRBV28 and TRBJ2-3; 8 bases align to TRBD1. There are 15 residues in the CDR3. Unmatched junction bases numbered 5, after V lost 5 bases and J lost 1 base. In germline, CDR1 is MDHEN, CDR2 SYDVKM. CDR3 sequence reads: CASSALDRGTDTQYF. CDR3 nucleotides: TGTGCCAGCAGTGCTTTGGACAGGGGCACAGATACGCAGTATTTT. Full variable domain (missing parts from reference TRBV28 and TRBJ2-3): DVKVTQSSRYLVKRTGEKVFLECVQDMDHENMFWYRQDPGLGLRLIYFSYDVKMKEKGDIPEGYSVSREKKERFSLILESASTNQTSMYLCASSALDRGTDTQYFGPGTRLTVL.

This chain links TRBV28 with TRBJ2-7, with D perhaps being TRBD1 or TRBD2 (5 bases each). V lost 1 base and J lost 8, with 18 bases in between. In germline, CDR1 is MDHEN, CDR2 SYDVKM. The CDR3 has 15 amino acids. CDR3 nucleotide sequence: TGTGCCAGCAGTTTATACGGGGACCCACTACGCAAGCAGTACTTC. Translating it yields CASSLYGDPLRKQYF. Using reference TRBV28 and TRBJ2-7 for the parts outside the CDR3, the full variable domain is DVKVTQSSRYLVKRTGEKVFLECVQDMDHENMFWYRQDPGLGLRLIYFSYDVKMKEKGDIPEGYSVSREKKERFSLILESASTNQTSMYLCASSLYGDPLRKQYFGPGTRLTVT.

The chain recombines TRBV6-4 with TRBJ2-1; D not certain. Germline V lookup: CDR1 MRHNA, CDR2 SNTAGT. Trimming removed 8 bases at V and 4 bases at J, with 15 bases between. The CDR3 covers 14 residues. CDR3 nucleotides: TGTGCCAGCGACCGGGTAAAGCAATACAATGAGCAGTTCTTC. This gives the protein CASDRVKQYNEQFF.

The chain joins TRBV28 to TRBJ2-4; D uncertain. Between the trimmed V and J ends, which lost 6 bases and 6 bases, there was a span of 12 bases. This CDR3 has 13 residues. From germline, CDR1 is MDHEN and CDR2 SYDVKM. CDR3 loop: CASRDDNRNIQYF. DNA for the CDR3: TGTGCCAGCAGGGACGACAACAGAAACATTCAGTACTTC.

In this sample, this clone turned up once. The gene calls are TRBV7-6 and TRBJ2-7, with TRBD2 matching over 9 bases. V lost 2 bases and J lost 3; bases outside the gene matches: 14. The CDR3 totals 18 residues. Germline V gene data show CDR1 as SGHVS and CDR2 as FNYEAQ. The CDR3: CASSLRTAGTSKIYEQYF. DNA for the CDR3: TGTGCCAGCAGCTTACGGACAGCCGGGACTAGCAAGATCTACGAGCAGTACTTC.

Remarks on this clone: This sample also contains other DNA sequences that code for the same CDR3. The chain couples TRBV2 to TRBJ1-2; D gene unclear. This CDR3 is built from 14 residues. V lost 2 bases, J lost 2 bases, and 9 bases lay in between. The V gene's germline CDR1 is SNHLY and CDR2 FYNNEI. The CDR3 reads CASSERGANYGYTF. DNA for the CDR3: TGTGCCAGCAGTGAACGGGGAGCCAACTATGGCTACACCTTC.

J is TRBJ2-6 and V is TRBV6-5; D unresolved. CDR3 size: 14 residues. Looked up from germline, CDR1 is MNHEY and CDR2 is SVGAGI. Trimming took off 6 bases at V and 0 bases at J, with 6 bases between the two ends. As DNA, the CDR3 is TGTGCCAGCAGGACGAACTCTGGGGCCAACGTCCTGACTTTC. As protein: CASRTNSGANVLTF.

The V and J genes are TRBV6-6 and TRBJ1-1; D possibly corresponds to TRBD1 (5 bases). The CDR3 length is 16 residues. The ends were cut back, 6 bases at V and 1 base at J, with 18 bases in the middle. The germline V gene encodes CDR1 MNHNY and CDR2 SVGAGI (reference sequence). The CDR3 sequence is CASSSGDFWGNTEAFF. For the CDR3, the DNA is TGTGCCAGCAGCTCGGGGGACTTTTGGGGGAACACTGAAGCTTTCTTT.

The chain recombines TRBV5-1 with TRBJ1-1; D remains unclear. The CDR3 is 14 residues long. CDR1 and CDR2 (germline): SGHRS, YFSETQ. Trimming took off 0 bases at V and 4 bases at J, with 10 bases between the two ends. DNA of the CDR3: TGCGCCAGCAGCTTGGTCGGCGGGGTCACTGAAGCTTTCTTT. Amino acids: CASSLVGGVTEAFF.

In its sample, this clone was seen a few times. The CDR3 protein is CASSQDPSGRFRITGELFF. The CDR3 region has the DNA TGTGCCAGCAGCCAAGATCCCAGCGGGAGGTTCAGAATCACCGGGGAGCTGTTTTTT. The chain links TRBV4-2 to TRBJ2-2, with 9 nucleotides matching TRBD2. V trimming: 0 bases; J trimming: 4 bases; junction bases outside the gene matches: 12. The germline V gene has CDR1 LGHNA and CDR2 YNFKEQ. The CDR3 runs 19 residues.

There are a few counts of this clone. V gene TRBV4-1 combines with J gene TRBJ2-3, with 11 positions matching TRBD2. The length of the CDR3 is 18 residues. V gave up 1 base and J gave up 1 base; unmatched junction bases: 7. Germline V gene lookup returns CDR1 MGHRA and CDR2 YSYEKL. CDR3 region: CASSQVGGTSGGTDTQYF. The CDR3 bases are TGCGCCAGCAGCCAAGTAGGAGGGACTAGCGGTGGCACAGATACGCAGTATTTT.

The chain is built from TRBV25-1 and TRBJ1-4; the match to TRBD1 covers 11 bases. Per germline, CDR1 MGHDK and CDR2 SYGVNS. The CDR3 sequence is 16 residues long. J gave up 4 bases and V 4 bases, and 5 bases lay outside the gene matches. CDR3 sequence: CASSAGTGGYNEKLFF. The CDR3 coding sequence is TGTGCCAGCAGTGCGGGGACAGGGGGGTATAATGAAAAACTGTTTTTT.

CDR3 loop: CASSGGSEGGYEQYF. The CDR3 nucleotides are TGCGCCAGCAGCGGAGGGTCGGAGGGTGGGTACGAGCAGTACTTC. The V and J genes are TRBV5-1 and TRBJ2-7; D is possibly TRBD2 (6 bases). Trimming pared 4 bases from V and 4 bases from J, leaving 18 bases between. CDR1 is SGHRS, CDR2 YFSETQ, per germline. CDR3 length equals 15 residues.

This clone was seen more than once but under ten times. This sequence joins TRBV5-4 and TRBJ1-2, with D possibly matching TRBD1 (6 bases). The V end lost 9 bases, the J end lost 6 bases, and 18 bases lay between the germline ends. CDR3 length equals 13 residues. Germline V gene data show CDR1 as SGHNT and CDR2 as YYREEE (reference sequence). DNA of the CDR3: TGTGCCACCCTGCTTAGGGGGGGGAATGGCTACACCTTC. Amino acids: CATLLRGGNGYTF.